This T cell receptor (beta chain) was sequenced during a study of cytomegalovirus exposure and HLA in healthy donors (TCRdb year 2017). At the level of the whole study: The 700 or so repertoires of the first cohort and the roughly 110 validation repertoires were produced on the same platform, according to a later analysis. Besides the first cohort of approximately 710 subjects, a separate validation cohort made up of 120 different subjects was used. The study was designed to test whether signatures of past pathogen exposure could be identified by cataloging public T cell receptors. To predict cytomegalovirus infection status, the study combined high-throughput TCR immunosequencing, statistical association of individual TCRs with disease status, and machine learning.

Reading from cysteine to phenylalanine, the CDR3 counts 16 amino acids. The DNA shown is the 48-base CDR3, in frame from base 1. V drops 0 bases and J drops 5 bases, leaving 17 bases in between. CDR1 SGHRS and CDR2 YFSETQ are derived from the germline V gene. As regards this clone: Its antigen is unknown. Base qualities are not provided; no much larger clone lies one nucleotide away.

Donors formed part of the validation cohort, which comprised 120 or so subjects and was distinct from the first cohort of 550 to 850 subjects. General findings and caveats noted by the study authors: Subsequent analysis determined that TCRs grouped into clusters in the first cohort also showed a tendency toward co-occurrence across the 130 or so validation repertoires, and approximately 94% of cluster scores exceeded 0. All 130 or so repertoires were used to score co-occurrence in the validation cohort in a later analysis, because that analysis had no HLA typing for the cohort. Most TCR sequences were seen in very few donors, while some public TCRs were found in many individuals. A few of the identified cytomegalovirus-associated TCR beta chains were confirmed in vitro to be specific for cytomegalovirus antigens. The authors suggested that the approach could potentially be extended to other disease states and immunological phenotypes. The classifier was reported to diagnose cytomegalovirus status with high specificity and sensitivity in both the original and validation cohorts. The study gave a list of some 150 TCR beta chains associated with cytomegalovirus.

The library was generated by the immunoSEQ multiplex PCR assay. Per the source publication's procedure: To diagnose cytomegalovirus status from the catalog of TCR beta chain sequences, a statistical classification framework was built. As stored in TCRdb, this immuneACCESS dataset retains in-frame rearrangements with V and J assigned. A fraction of the clones does not appear; measured against another copy, unresolved V genes explain less than half of the discrepancy, and the remainder lacks a known reason. That table supplies the V and J calls and clone size; D and trimming were determined from the DNA. This sample gives 90,000 to 120,000 clones in total; 90% to 96% of them show up just once. 0.67% of the sample is in the top ten clones.

The V and J segments used are TRBV5-1 and TRBJ1-1, with a weak D call of TRBD1 (5 bases match). The specimen was PBMCs. This receptor was obtained from a woman between 18 and 30 years old in good health and CMV-seronegative. The sequenced DNA: TGCGCCAGCAGCTTGGAGGGTTGGGGGGAGTGGACTGAAGCTTTCTTT. The encoded protein is CASSLEGWGEWTEAFF.